The rows below give T cell receptor beta chains drawn from one sample of a study of T cell responses to AZD1222 COVID-19 vaccine. Sequencing was performed with immunoSEQ multiplex PCR; in TCRdb, only in-frame clones are kept and a portion is missing. The table records roughly 80,000 clones, over 80% of them present only once. Sequencing used peripheral blood, obtained on day 0 of AZD1222 vaccination. These TCRs come from an adult in good health. The CDR3 runs from the conserved cysteine through the conserved F or W. The order of the fields is CDR3 length, J gene, V gene, CDR3 protein.

15,TRBJ2-7,TRBV7-6,CAVSRSGTGGDEQYF
16,TRBJ2-7,TRBV6-5,CASSYSMRAGTNEQYF
14,TRBJ1-3,TRBV28,CASSPRGSGNTIYF
16,TRBJ1-1,TRBV3-1/TRBV3-2,CASSNSGTATNTEAFF
14,TRBJ1-3,TRBV2,CASTSRDSGNTIYF
18,TRBJ1-5,TRBV5-5,CASSLGGGTGYSNQPQHF
15,TRBJ2-1,TRBV7-5,CVRSLLGTSGNEQFF
13,TRBJ1-5,TRBV2,CASIPGPNQPQHF
15,TRBJ1-2,TRBV10-3,CAISEYGTENYGYTF
13,TRBJ2-1,TRBV7-3,CASSQPGSGEQFF
15,TRBJ1-5,TRBV5-8,CASSHGTFLNQPQHF
13,TRBJ2-1,TRBV25-1,CASSELAENEQFF
11,TRBJ2-7,TRBV5-1,CASSLKHEQYF
13,TRBJ2-7,TRBV11-1,CASSLRRTYEQYF
15,TRBJ2-1,TRBV5-1,CASSLGASGGNEQFF
15,TRBJ1-2,TRBV27,CASRKSPGTDYGYTF
16,TRBJ2-7,TRBV15,CATSRDQDRTPGEQYF
12,TRBJ1-2,TRBV24-1,CATSQGTYGYTF
14,TRBJ1-5,TRBV29-1,CSVGGIRDNQPQHF
15,TRBJ1-1,TRBV9,CASSVAGGFSNEAFF
16,TRBJ1-6,TRBV4-1,CASSPSGSSYNSPLHF
12,TRBJ2-7,TRBV7-8,CASSVTGGEQYF
15,TRBJ1-6,TRBV19,CASRPTGEGNSPLHF
14,TRBJ1-4,TRBV6-2/TRBV6-3,CASSISPETKKLFF
14,TRBJ1-6,TRBV9,CASSGRDRYSPLHF
14,TRBJ2-3,TRBV9,CASSLGGGTDTQYF
13,TRBJ1-6,TRBV7-9,CASSLSRGGPLHF
14,TRBJ1-1,TRBV19,CASSPGTGYAEAFF
15,TRBJ1-1,TRBV28,CASSPLRDRFSEAFF